Presented here are 11 T cell receptor beta chains from one specimen sequenced in a study of blood T cell repertoires in COVID-19. Data came from immunoSEQ multiplex PCR; TCRdb stores just in-frame clones and leaves some out. Of under 300,000 clones in the sample, 75% to 90% were seen once. The sequenced sample consisted of peripheral blood. The receptors shown here come from a man between 50 and 59 years old with acute or convalescent COVID-19.

V usage is TRBV30 and J usage is TRBJ1-3; D gene uncertain. CDR1 and CDR2 from the germline V gene are GTSNPN and SVGIG (reference sequence). This CDR3 is 12 amino acids long. Between the trimmed V and J ends, which lost 1 base and 4 bases, there was a span of 5 bases. In DNA form, the CDR3 reads TGTGCCTGGAGTGGCGAGGGAAACACCATATATTTT. Its translation is CAWSGEGNTIYF.

The V gene is TRBV3-1 (or the pseudogene TRBV3-2), the J gene TRBJ2-3, with D maybe TRBD2 (6 bases). With 1 base removed from V and 5 bases from J, the gap between germline ends came to 13 bases. The germline V gene has CDR1 LGHDT and CDR2 YNNKEL (reference sequence). There are 15 residues in the CDR3. The CDR3 bases are TGTGCCAGCAGCCAAGTGGGCGGGGCGAGAGATACGCAGTATTTT. It translates to CASSQVGGARDTQYF.

J is TRBJ2-3 and V is TRBV9; D is unresolved. The CDR3 runs to 14 residues. V was pared by 4 bases and J by 2 bases, with 11 bases between. Germline V CDR1 and CDR2: SGDLS, YYNGEE. For the CDR3, the DNA is TGTGCCAGCAGCTACGACACCCACACAGATACGCAGTATTTT. Protein sequence: CASSYDTHTDTQYF.

V is TRBV9 and J is TRBJ1-2, with TRBD1 identical over 9 bases. The V gene's germline CDR1 is SGDLS and CDR2 YYNGEE. The ends lost 0 bases at V and 8 bases at J; junction bases unmatched: 11. CDR3 length: 16 residues. CDR3 in DNA: TGTGCCAGCAGCGTAGATGGAGGAGGGACAGGGCGAGGCTACACCTTC. This translates into CASSVDGGGTGRGYTF.

The gene calls are TRBV27 and TRBJ1-1; 8 nucleotides line up with TRBD1. This CDR3 is built from 15 residues. Germline values: CDR1 MNHEY, CDR2 SMNVEV (reference sequence). The trim removed 4 bases at V and 5 bases at J, leaving 9 bases unmatched. CDR3: CASSSPIRGRTEAFF. CDR3 sequence (DNA): TGTGCCAGCAGTTCCCCAATCAGGGGGCGAACTGAAGCTTTCTTT.

V is TRBV5-1 and J is TRBJ2-1; 8 bases map to TRBD2. Unmatched junction bases numbered 6, after V lost 4 bases and J lost 9 bases. Germline V CDR1 and CDR2: SGHRS, YFSETQ. There are 13 residues in the CDR3. The CDR3 nucleotides are TGCGCCAGCAGCCCCGCGGGGGGCAGTGAGCAGTTCTTC. Its protein product is CASSPAGGSEQFF.

The chain uses TRBV27 and TRBJ2-7; TRBD1 matches at 10 bases. The CDR3 sequence is 14 residues long. The J segment lost 7 bases and the V segment lost 3 bases, leaving 6 bases of the junction unmatched. Germline CDR1 reads MNHEY; CDR2 reads SMNVEV (reference sequence). DNA of the CDR3: TGTGCCAGCAGTTTTCGACAGGGGGCTGGGGAGCAGTACTTC. It translates to CASSFRQGAGEQYF.

This clone has only one observation. The chain combines TRBV15 with TRBJ2-5; TRBD1 might be the D (6 bases). Trimming left V 6 bases short and J 3 bases short, with 17 bases between. There are 15 residues in the CDR3. Germline CDR1 is LNHNV and CDR2 is YYDKDF (reference sequence). The CDR3 spells CATSGIRQGKETQYF. For the CDR3, the DNA is TGTGCCACCAGTGGAATCCGTCAGGGGAAAGAGACCCAGTACTTC.

The chain couples TRBV12-3 or TRBV12-4 to TRBJ1-2, with 8 bases that match TRBD1. V lost 5 bases to trimming and J lost 11 bases; unmatched junction nucleotides: 10. The CDR3 extends over 13 amino acids. The CDR3 nucleotides are TGTGCCAGCAGTAGTCCAGGGGGCGGAAGGTACACCTTC. It encodes CASSSPGGGRYTF.

The chain combines TRBV14 with TRBJ1-1; D possibly corresponds to TRBD1 (5 bases). Germline loops: CDR1 SGHDN, CDR2 FVKESK. Trimming removed 2 bases from V and 0 bases from J, with 10 bases in between. The CDR3 extends over 15 amino acids. The CDR3 spells CASSQPDTVNTEAFF. The CDR3 region has the DNA TGTGCCAGCAGCCAACCGGACACCGTGAACACTGAAGCTTTCTTT. Based on the CDR3 plus reference TRBV14 and TRBJ1-1, the full variable domain is EAGVTQFPSHSVIEKGQTVTLRCDPISGHDNLYWYRRVMGKEIKFLLHFVKESKQDESGMPNNRFLAERTGGTYSTLKVQPAELEDSGVYFCASSQPDTVNTEAFFGQGTRLTVV.

This clone has a handful of counts. V and J are TRBV9 and TRBJ2-1, with 10 bases identical to TRBD2. Germline V gene sequence: CDR1 SGDLS, CDR2 YYNGEE. The CDR3 totals 16 residues. V trimming: 1 base; J trimming: 4 bases; junction bases outside the gene matches: 5. CDR3 coding DNA: TGTGCCAGCAGCGTAACCGGGACTAGCGCTTACAATGAGCAGTTCTTC. This codes for CASSVTGTSAYNEQFF.